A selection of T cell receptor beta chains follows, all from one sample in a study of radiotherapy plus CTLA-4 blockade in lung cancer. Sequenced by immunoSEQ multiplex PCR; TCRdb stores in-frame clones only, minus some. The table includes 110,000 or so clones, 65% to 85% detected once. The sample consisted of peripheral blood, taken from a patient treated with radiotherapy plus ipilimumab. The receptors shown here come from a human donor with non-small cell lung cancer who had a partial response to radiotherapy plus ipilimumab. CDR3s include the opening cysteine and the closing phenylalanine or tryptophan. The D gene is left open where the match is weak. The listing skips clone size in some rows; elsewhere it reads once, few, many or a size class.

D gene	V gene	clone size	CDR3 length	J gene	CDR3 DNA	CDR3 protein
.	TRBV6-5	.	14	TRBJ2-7	TGTGCCAGCAAACCGGACGGTGGGGGGTACGAGCAGTACTTC	CASKPDGGGYEQYF
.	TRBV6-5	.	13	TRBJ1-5	TGTGCCAGCACGGACATCCTCAATCAGCCCCAGCATTTT	CASTDILNQPQHF
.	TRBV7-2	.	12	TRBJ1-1	TGTGCCAGCAGCTTAATTAACGTCGGGGCTTTCTTT	CASSLINVGAFF
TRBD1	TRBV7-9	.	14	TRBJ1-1	TGTGCCAGCAGCTTATGGGACAGCTACTTGAAGGCTTTCTTT	CASSLWDSYLKAFF
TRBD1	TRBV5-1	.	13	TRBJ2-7	TGCGCCAGCAGTCAGGACAGGGTGTACGAGCAGTACTTC	CASSQDRVYEQYF
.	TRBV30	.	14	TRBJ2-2	TGTGCCTGGAGTGTACTGAAGAACACCGGGGAGCTGTTTTTT	CAWSVLKNTGELFF
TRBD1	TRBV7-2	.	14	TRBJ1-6	TGTGCCAGCAGCCCTGACAGGGTACGTTCACCCCTCCACTTT	CASSPDRVRSPLHF
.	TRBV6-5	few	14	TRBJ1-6	TGTGCCAGCAGCCCCCGGCGGGGTAATTCACCCCTCCACTTT	CASSPRRGNSPLHF
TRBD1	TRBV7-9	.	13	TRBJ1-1	TGTGCCAGCAGCTCTACAGGGGAATCTGAAGCTTTCTTT	CASSSTGESEAFF
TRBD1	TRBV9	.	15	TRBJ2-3	TGTGCCAGCAGCGTGAGGACAGGGGGTACAGATACGCAGTATTTT	CASSVRTGGTDTQYF
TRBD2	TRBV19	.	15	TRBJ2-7	TGTGCCAGTAGTCCTCATCGGGAGGGGATATACGAGCAGTACTTC	CASSPHREGIYEQYF
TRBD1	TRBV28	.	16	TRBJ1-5	TGTGCCAGCAGACTCAGGGGGCGAAATGGCGATCAGCCCCAGCATTTT	CASRLRGRNGDQPQHF
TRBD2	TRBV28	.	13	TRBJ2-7	TGTGCCATTGGGGGGGGAGCCAGCTACGAGCAGTACTTC	CAIGGGASYEQYF
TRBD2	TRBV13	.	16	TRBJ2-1	TGTGCCAGCAGCGTCTCTAGCGGGAGGACTCTTAATGAGCAGTTCTTC	CASSVSSGRTLNEQFF
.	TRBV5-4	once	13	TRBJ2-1	TGTGCCAGCAGCTCGGAGATTATGAATGAGCAGTTCTTC	CASSSEIMNEQFF
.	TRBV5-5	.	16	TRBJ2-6	TGTGCCAGCAGCCAAGAGGAAGGAGCTGGGGCCAACGTCCTGACTTTC	CASSQEEGAGANVLTF
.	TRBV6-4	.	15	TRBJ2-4	TGTGCCAGCATACCAATCGCGACAGTCAAAAACATTCAGTACTTC	CASIPIATVKNIQYF
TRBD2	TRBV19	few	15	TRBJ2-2	TGTGCCAGTAGACGACTAGCGGGGGTAACCGGGGAGCTGTTTTTT	CASRRLAGVTGELFF
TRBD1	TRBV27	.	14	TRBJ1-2	TGTGCCAGCAGCTACAGGACAGGGGTCGGTGGCTACACCTTC	CASSYRTGVGGYTF
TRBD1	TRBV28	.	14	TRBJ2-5	TGTGCCAGCAGTCAAGGGGGCGGTAAAGAGACCCAGTACTTC	CASSQGGGKETQYF
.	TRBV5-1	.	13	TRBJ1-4	TGCGCCAGCAGCTTGGAGGGGCAGCGAAAACTGTTTTTT	CASSLEGQRKLFF
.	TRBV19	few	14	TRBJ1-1	TGTGCCAGTAGTATGGTCTCAGTGAACACTGAAGCTTTCTTT	CASSMVSVNTEAFF
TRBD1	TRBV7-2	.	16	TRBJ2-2	TGTGCCAGCAGCTCGGGACAGGGGGCGAACACCGGGGAGCTGTTTTTT	CASSSGQGANTGELFF
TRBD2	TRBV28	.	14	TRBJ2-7	TGTGCCAGCAGTTTGGCTAGCGGGAGCTACGAGCAGTACTTC	CASSLASGSYEQYF
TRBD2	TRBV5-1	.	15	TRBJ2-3	TGCGCCAGCAGCGGGGGGACTAGCGCAGCAGATACGCAGTATTTT	CASSGGTSAADTQYF
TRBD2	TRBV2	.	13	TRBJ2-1	TGTGCCAGCAGTGGGACTAGCGGTAATGAGCAGTTCTTC	CASSGTSGNEQFF
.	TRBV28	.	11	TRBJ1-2	TGTGCCAGCACCTACAACTATGGCTACACCTTC	CASTYNYGYTF
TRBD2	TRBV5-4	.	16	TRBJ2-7	TGTGCCAGCAGCTTGGTGGGAGGGGCAGGGTCCTACGAGCAGTACTTC	CASSLVGGAGSYEQYF
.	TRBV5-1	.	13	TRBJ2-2	TGCGCCAGCAGCTTGGCCCGCACCGGGGAGCTGTTTTTT	CASSLARTGELFF
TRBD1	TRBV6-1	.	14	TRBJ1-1	TGTGCCAGCAGTAACCCAGGGGGGAACACTGAAGCTTTCTTT	CASSNPGGNTEAFF
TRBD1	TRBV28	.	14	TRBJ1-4	TGTGCCAGCACCTACACAGGGGCTGGAGAAAAACTGTTTTTT	CASTYTGAGEKLFF
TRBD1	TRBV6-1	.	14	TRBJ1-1	TGTGCCAGCCGGGACAGGGCAACAAACACTGAAGCTTTCTTT	CASRDRATNTEAFF
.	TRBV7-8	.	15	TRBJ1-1	TGTGCCAGCAGCTCTAGCCCAAGGGGAGGTACTCTAGCTTTCTTT	CASSSSPRGGTLAFF
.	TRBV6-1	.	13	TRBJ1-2	TGTGCCAGCAGGCAGACAGACAACTATGGCTACACCTTC	CASRQTDNYGYTF
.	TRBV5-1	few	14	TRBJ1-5	TGCGCCAGCAGCTTACGCGGGTACGACCAGCCCCAGCATTTT	CASSLRGYDQPQHF
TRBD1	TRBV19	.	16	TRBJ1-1	TGTGCCAGTAGGTCCCACCGGGACAGGTTGAACACTGAAGCTTTCTTT	CASRSHRDRLNTEAFF
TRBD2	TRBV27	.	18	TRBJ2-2	TGTGCCAGCAGTTTCCAGGCCGGACTAGCTGGGTTTCCCGGGGAGCTGTTTTTT	CASSFQAGLAGFPGELFF
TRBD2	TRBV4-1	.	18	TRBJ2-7	TGCGCCAGCAGCCAAGAGCCCCCATCCCATAGGATAGCGGGTGGTCAGTACTTC	CASSQEPPSHRIAGGQYF
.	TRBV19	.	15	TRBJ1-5	TGTGCCAGTAGTATCTCAGATTATAGCAATCAGCCCCAGCATTTT	CASSISDYSNQPQHF
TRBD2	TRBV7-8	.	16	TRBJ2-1	TGTGCCAGCAGCCCGAGAGATAGCGGGAGGGCCAATGAGCAGTTCTTC	CASSPRDSGRANEQFF
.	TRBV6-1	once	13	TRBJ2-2	TGTGCCAGCACCGCAGTGAACACCGGGGAGCTGTTTTTT	CASTAVNTGELFF
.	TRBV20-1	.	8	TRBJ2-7	TGCAGTGCTAGAGACGGGATTTTC	CSARDGIF
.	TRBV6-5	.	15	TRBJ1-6	TGTGCCAGCAGTTACTCGGGGCAGGGTGGATCACCCCTCCACTTT	CASSYSGQGGSPLHF
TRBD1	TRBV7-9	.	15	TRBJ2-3	TGTGCCATTGAGGGACAGGGGGGAAGCACAGATACGCAGTATTTT	CAIEGQGGSTDTQYF
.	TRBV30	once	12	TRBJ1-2	TGTGCCTGGAGTTTGGGGCCCTATGGCTACACCTTC	CAWSLGPYGYTF
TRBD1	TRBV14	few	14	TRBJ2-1	TGTGCCAGCAGCCGACAGGGAAACATAGGGGAGCAGTTCTTC	CASSRQGNIGEQFF
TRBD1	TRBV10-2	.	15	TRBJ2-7	TGCGCCAGCAGTCGGACAGGACCTAGCTCCTACGAGCAGTACTTC	CASSRTGPSSYEQYF
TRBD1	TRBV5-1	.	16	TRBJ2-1	TGCGCCAGCAGCTTTCAGACAGGGGGTTCCTACAATGAGCAGTTCTTC	CASSFQTGGSYNEQFF
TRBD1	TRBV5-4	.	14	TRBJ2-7	TGTGCCAGCAGCGCCGGGACAGGGGTGGCCGAGCAGTACTTC	CASSAGTGVAEQYF
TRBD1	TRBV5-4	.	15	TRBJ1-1	TGTGCCAGCAGCGTCCCGGGACAGGGACACACTGAAGCTTTCTTT	CASSVPGQGHTEAFF
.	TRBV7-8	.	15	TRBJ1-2	TGTGCCAGCAGCTTAGCTAGCGGCAGCAACTATGGCTACACCTTC	CASSLASGSNYGYTF